Listed below are T cell receptor beta chains from one sample, sequenced in a study of cytomegalovirus exposure and HLA in healthy donors. Repertoires were generated with immunoSEQ multiplex PCR, while TCRdb's copy carries only in-frame clones and drops some. This sample has fewer than 250,000 clones, with roughly 83% found just once. The sample taken for sequencing was PBMCs. The receptors derive from a male donor in good health and CMV-seropositive. Each CDR3 is given with its conserved first and last residue. D genes are given only for firm matches. Size is stated for part of the rows, as once, few or many counts, or as a class when the clone is expanded.

TRBJ1-5,TRBD1,NA,TRBV19,TGTGCCAGTAGTCTTGGGACAACGACAGGGGCAAATCAGCCCCAGCATTTT,CASSLGTTTGANQPQHF
TRBJ1-3,NA,NA,TRBV9,TGTGCCAGCAGCGTAGCAGAGGGTTTGGGAAACACCATATATTTT,CASSVAEGLGNTIYF
TRBJ1-5,TRBD1,NA,TRBV19,TGTGCCAGTAGTATAGGACCGGGACAGGGAGAGAATAGCAATCAGCCCCAGCATTTT,CASSIGPGQGENSNQPQHF
TRBJ2-1,TRBD2,NA,TRBV9,TGTGCCAGCAGCCCCGGGACTAGCATACAAAATGAGCAGTTCTTC,CASSPGTSIQNEQFF
TRBJ2-7,TRBD1,NA,TRBV28,TGTGCCAGCAGTTTATTTAGGACAGGGGGCGCGAGCGAGCAGTACTTC,CASSLFRTGGASEQYF
TRBJ1-2,NA,NA,TRBV28,TGTGCCAGCAGTTTTTCAGGCCTTACCATGTATGGCTACACCTTC,CASSFSGLTMYGYTF
TRBJ1-5,NA,NA,TRBV19,TGTGCCAGTAGTATCTTGGAGGGATCCCCGTTCGGTCAGCCCCAGCATTTT,CASSILEGSPFGQPQHF
TRBJ2-7,TRBD2,NA,TRBV10-2,TGCGCCAGCGATCTCTCGGGGGAGGGCTCCTACGAGCAGTACTTC,CASDLSGEGSYEQYF
TRBJ2-4,TRBD1,NA,TRBV7-3,TGTGCCAGCAGCAGTCAGGGACAGGGGGCAGGAAACATTCAGTACTTC,CASSSQGQGAGNIQYF
TRBJ1-1,NA,NA,TRBV2,TGTGCCAGCAGACTCCGGGACACGACTACTGTTGAAGCTTTCTTT,CASRLRDTTTVEAFF
TRBJ2-2,NA,NA,TRBV6-5,TGTGCCAGCAGTTCGGAGCCTACGGCATCCACCGGGGAGCTGTTTTTT,CASSSEPTASTGELFF
TRBJ2-2,NA,NA,TRBV9,TGTGCCAGCAGCGGGGGCCTTTTTTGGGACTTTTCGAACACCGGGGAGCTGTTTTTT,CASSGGLFWDFSNTGELFF
TRBJ1-1,NA,NA,TRBV9,TGTGCCAGCAGCGTAGCTGGGCACACTGAAGCTTTCTTT,CASSVAGHTEAFF
TRBJ2-2,NA,NA,TRBV5-1,TGCGCCAGCAGCTTGAGCCTGCTGAACACCGGGGAGCTGTTTTTT,CASSLSLLNTGELFF
TRBJ1-5,NA,NA,TRBV25-1,TGTGCCAGCAGTGCTCAGACGACAGATAGCAATCAGCCCCAGCATTTT,CASSAQTTDSNQPQHF
TRBJ2-7,NA,few,TRBV18,TGTGCCAGCTCACCATACTCTGATACGAGCGAGCAGTACTTC,CASSPYSDTSEQYF
TRBJ2-7,TRBD1,once,TRBV6-6,TGTGCCAGCAGTCTAACAGGGGTAGATTACGAGCAGTACTTC,CASSLTGVDYEQYF
TRBJ1-3,TRBD1,NA,TRBV5-1,TGCGCCAGCAGCTTGGGCCCGACAGGGACTGGAAACACCATATATTTT,CASSLGPTGTGNTIYF
TRBJ1-4,NA,few,TRBV5-1,TGCGCCAGCAGCCAAAGGACAAATGAAAAACTGTTTTTT,CASSQRTNEKLFF
TRBJ1-1,NA,few,TRBV5-1,TGCGCCAGCAGCTTGGACAGGAACACTGAAGCTTTCTTT,CASSLDRNTEAFF
TRBJ2-1,TRBD2,NA,TRBV6-5,TGTGCCAGCAGTTTGCCCGGGACTAGTAGGCATGAGCAGTTCTTC,CASSLPGTSRHEQFF
TRBJ2-7,TRBD1,NA,TRBV19,TGTGCCAGTAGTAGCGACAGGGGGTACGAGCAGTACTTC,CASSSDRGYEQYF
TRBJ1-2,NA,few,TRBV5-1,TGCGCCAGCAGCTTGGTAGTAGGGGAGGTCGATGGCTACACCTTC,CASSLVVGEVDGYTF
TRBJ1-6,TRBD1,NA,TRBV9,TGTGCCAGCAGCGTATGGGACAGGGGCTATTCACCCCTCCACTTT,CASSVWDRGYSPLHF
TRBJ2-2,NA,NA,TRBV9,TGTGCCAGCACCAAAACTGGCGGTAGGAACACCGGGGAGCTGTTTTTT,CASTKTGGRNTGELFF
TRBJ1-5,TRBD1,NA,TRBV27,TGTGCCAGCAGTTCGTCGACAGGGGTAATTTGGAGCAATCAGCCCCAGCATTTT,CASSSSTGVIWSNQPQHF
TRBJ1-4,NA,once,TRBV6-5,TGTGCCAGCAGTTACTCGGCGGCAACTAATGAAAAACTGTTTTTT,CASSYSAATNEKLFF
TRBJ2-2,NA,NA,TRBV28,TGTGCCAGCACTACCTCCGGAGGTCACGGGGAGCTGTTTTTT,CASTTSGGHGELFF
TRBJ2-3,TRBD2,NA,TRBV27,TGTGCCAGCAGTTTAATTGGGGCGGGGGGCCGCGCAGATACGCAGTATTTT,CASSLIGAGGRADTQYF
TRBJ2-5,NA,few,TRBV27,TGTGCCAGCAGTTTAGGGGGGTACCAAGAGACCCAGTACTTC,CASSLGGYQETQYF
TRBJ2-5,TRBD1,NA,TRBV7-3,TGTGCCAGCAGCTCAGGACAGGGGGTAGAGACCCAGTACTTC,CASSSGQGVETQYF
TRBJ2-1,TRBD2,NA,TRBV19,TGTGCCAGTAGTAAGCGGGGGAGCTACAATGAGCAGTTCTTC,CASSKRGSYNEQFF
TRBJ1-5,NA,NA,TRBV19,TGTGCCAGTAGTATATCCAGATATCAGCCCCAGCATTTT,CASSISRYQPQHF
TRBJ2-5,TRBD1,NA,TRBV28,TGTGCCAGCATCGACGGGACAGCATTCCAAGAGACCCAGTACTTC,CASIDGTAFQETQYF
TRBJ1-1,NA,NA,TRBV5-1,TGCGCCAGCAGCAAACCTGGACAGTTTGAAGCTTTCTTT,CASSKPGQFEAFF
TRBJ2-7,NA,NA,TRBV7-8,TGTGCCAGCAGCTCGAGATACGAGCAGTACTTC,CASSSRYEQYF
TRBJ1-1,NA,NA,TRBV15,TGTGCCACCAGCAGGGGCGGGAACTCGGGCACTGAAGCTTTCTTT,CATSRGGNSGTEAFF
TRBJ1-5,TRBD1,NA,TRBV7-2,TGTGCCAGCAGTCCACAGGGGATAAGCAATCAGCCCCAGCATTTT,CASSPQGISNQPQHF
TRBJ2-3,NA,once,TRBV27,TGTGCCAGCAGATGGGCAAGCACAGATACGCAGTATTTT,CASRWASTDTQYF
TRBJ1-2,TRBD1,NA,TRBV5-4,TGTGCCAGCAGCGCCCCGACAGGGTCCCCTAACTATGGCTACACCTTC,CASSAPTGSPNYGYTF
TRBJ1-5,TRBD1,NA,TRBV4-1,TGCGCCAGCAGCCCCCGAGGCAGGGGGGTCAATCAGCCCCAGCATTTT,CASSPRGRGVNQPQHF
TRBJ2-5,NA,NA,TRBV5-1,TGCGCCAGCAGCTTAACTACTCAAGAGGCCCAGTACTTC,CASSLTTQEAQYF
TRBJ2-7,TRBD1,NA,TRBV5-6,TGTGCCAGCAGCTTCCGCGACAGGGGATTCTACGAGCAGTACTTC,CASSFRDRGFYEQYF
TRBJ2-1,NA,NA,TRBV19,TGTGCCAGTAGTATACCCCCAGGGGACAATGAGCAGTTCTTC,CASSIPPGDNEQFF
TRBJ1-4,NA,NA,TRBV7-9,TGTTCCAGCAGCTTAGCAGTAGGGGGGGGCAATGAAAAACTGTTTTTT,CSSSLAVGGGNEKLFF
TRBJ1-1,NA,NA,TRBV5-8,TGTGCCAGCAGCTTGAGGATTACAGGGCTAACTGAAGCTTTCTTT,CASSLRITGLTEAFF
TRBJ1-6,NA,NA,TRBV9,TGTGCCAGCAGCGTAGAGGGGGTGGCTAATTCACCCCTCCACTTT,CASSVEGVANSPLHF
TRBJ1-2,NA,NA,TRBV19,TGTGCCAGTAGTATTGGGCAGGGGATATATAACTATGGCTACACCTTC,CASSIGQGIYNYGYTF
TRBJ2-7,NA,NA,TRBV6-5,TGTGCCAGCAGACTAGCCCCGCAGCTCGAGCAGTACTTC,CASRLAPQLEQYF
TRBJ2-1,NA,NA,TRBV18,TGTGCCAGCTCACCGCTCGGGGATGAGCAGTTCTTC,CASSPLGDEQFF
TRBJ1-1,NA,NA,TRBV11-2,TGTGCCAGCAGCTTAGCTGGAGCGCGGGTGAACACTGAAGCTTTCTTT,CASSLAGARVNTEAFF
TRBJ2-7,NA,NA,TRBV7-2,TGTGCCAGCAGCTTAGCTGGCGGACAGCTGGTATCTTACGAGCAGTACTTC,CASSLAGGQLVSYEQYF
TRBJ2-2,TRBD2,NA,TRBV6-6,TGTGCCAGCAGTTACAACCTAGCGGGGAACACCGGGGAGCTGTTTTTT,CASSYNLAGNTGELFF
TRBJ2-2,NA,once,TRBV6-6,TGTGCCAGCAAGAAGGGGCAGGTAGTCGGGGAGCTGTTTTTT,CASKKGQVVGELFF
TRBJ2-1,NA,NA,TRBV11-2,TGTGCCAGCAGCTCGCTACCTAGCTCCTACAATGAGCAGTTCTTC,CASSSLPSSYNEQFF
TRBJ1-2,TRBD1,NA,TRBV18,TGTGCCAGCTCACCGAGGACAGGGACGGATGGCTACACCTTC,CASSPRTGTDGYTF
TRBJ2-7,NA,NA,TRBV5-5,TGTGCCAGCAGCTTGGAGGAGGGGAGCTACGAGCAGTACTTC,CASSLEEGSYEQYF
TRBJ2-5,TRBD2,NA,TRBV18,TGTGCCAGCTCCCCTGGGACTAGCGGGAGAGGGCCAGAGACCCAGTACTTC,CASSPGTSGRGPETQYF